The source of this TCR beta chain is a study of blood T cell repertoires in COVID-19. The CDR3 has 13 residues. Germline V gene data show CDR1 as MNHEY and CDR2 as SVGAGI. With 7 bases clipped from V and 3 bases from J, the junction kept 4 bases outside the gene matches. The sample holds one count of this clone. Generated by immunoSEQ multiplex PCR, the TCRdb table keeps only in-frame clones and is missing some. The sample yields approximately 60,000 clones, 70% to 90% seen once. The sequenced material came from peripheral blood. The source of this sequence is a man aged 55-75 years with active or convalescent COVID-19. The chain employs TRBV6-5 and TRBJ1-1; 8 positions agree with TRBD1. Here the CDR3 DNA reads TGTGCCAGCACCCAGGGGGCATACACTGAAGCTTTCTTT. Amino acid sequence: CASTQGAYTEAFF.